This TCR beta chain was identified during a study of regulatory T cells in long-lasting Graves disease. Looking at the study overall: Persistence in Graves' disease required over 5 years of antithyroid drugs plus positive TSH receptor antibodies. Study-wide results and caveats: Among samples with persistent disease, TRBV28, TRBJ1-2 and TRBJ2-5 were favored.

Time point meaning: persistent/refractory GD, antithyroid drugs over 5 years with positive TRAb. Making the TCR library involved RNA that had been extracted from PBMCs. Peripheral blood, at about 10 milliliters, went into EDTA tubes. Trimming removed 8 bases from V and 1 base from J; junction bases left unmatched: 6. The CDR3 totals 14 residues. HTBI primers from iRepertoire and Arm-PCR of CDR3 regions yielded the TCR beta libraries. TCRdb fed the multiplex PCR reads into MiXCR, producing one record per CDR3 protein. The sample has a few hundred thousand distinct CDR3 sequences, 23% seen once. This clonotype was observed at least ten times. The antigen is unknown.

V and J are TRBV12-3 or TRBV12-4 and TRBJ1-1, with 8 positions matching TRBD1. This TCR derives from a female donor with Graves disease. The sequencing here drew on peripheral blood mononuclear cells (PBMCs), taken when the disease was refractory, from a patient treated with antithyroid drugs. CDR3 loop: CASEKTGANTEAFF. The CDR3 DNA reads as TGTGCCAGCGAAAAGACAGGGGCGAACACTGAAGCTTTCTTT.